This T cell receptor beta chain was sequenced in a study of glioma-infiltrating T cells after dendritic cell vaccination. Some clones are missing from TCRdb's copy, which holds only in-frame ones; the method was immunoSEQ multiplex PCR. The table shows about 38,000 clones, with approximately 80% occurring only once. CDR1 SGHTA and CDR2 FQGNSA come from the germline V gene. The V end was cut by 5 bases, the J end by 2 bases, with 10 bases between. This CDR3 has 14 amino acids. V usage is TRBV7-2 and J usage is TRBJ1-5; D remains ambiguous. Sample: blood, taken before dendritic cell vaccination. The sequence was obtained from a human donor with glioblastoma. CDR3 sequence (DNA): TGTGCCAGCAGCCCCCGTACGGGCAATCAGCCCCAGCATTTT. The encoded protein is CASSPRTGNQPQHF. Based on the CDR3 plus reference TRBV7-2 and TRBJ1-5, the full variable domain is GAGVSQSPSNKVTEKGKDVELRCDPISGHTALYWYRQSLGQGLEFLIYFQGNSAPDKSGLPSDRFSAERTGGSVSTLTIQRTQQEDSAVYLCASSPRTGNQPQHFGDGTRLSIL.